This T cell receptor (beta chain) was documented in a study of blood T cell repertoires in COVID-19. Per the original data handling: Reference gene primer amplification in the assay estimated nucleated cell counts. Only in-frame clones appear in the TCRdb table, and some are missing; sequencing was by immunoSEQ multiplex PCR. V and J calls plus clone size are reproduced from that table; the DNA served to infer D and trimming. This table holds 430,000 or so clones, 70% to 90% found once. This clone was observed a single time. This CDR3 contains 16 residues. Germline CDR1 reads SGHRS; CDR2 reads YFSETQ. V was cut by 2 bases and J by 3 bases, with 18 bases left in between.

The genes are TRBV5-1 and TRBJ2-7; D unclear. This TCR came from a man aged 18-30 years with COVID-19, enrolled during active disease. The sample consisted of peripheral blood. This CDR3 reads CASSFLGGPPNYEQYF. The CDR3 bases are TGCGCCAGCAGCTTTCTTGGTGGGCCCCCAAACTACGAGCAGTACTTC.